The 9 T cell receptor beta chains in this list originate from one sample, sequenced in a study of memory CD4+ T cells and cytomegalovirus serostatus. Profiling relied on immunoSEQ multiplex PCR, and the TCRdb table lists in-frame clones only, not all of them. The repertoire includes about 100,000 clones, roughly 80% of them detected once, and 3.5% to 4% sits in the top ten. Single viable CD3+CD4+CD8-CD45RO+ cells were sorted as the memory CD4+ T cells. Sequencing was done on a sample of memory CD4+ T cells from blood. The receptor source for this set is an adult in good health and CMV-seropositive.

To note about this clone: At the DNA level, this CDR3 is encoded by other sequences in the same sample as well. The chain uses TRBV28 and TRBJ1-5; unclear D gene. V was clipped by 3 bases and J by 4 bases, with 7 bases between them. CDR1 MDHEN and CDR2 SYDVKM come from the germline V gene. The CDR3 extends over 13 amino acids. CDR3 in DNA: TGTGCCAGCAGTTTGTTCAGAAATCAGCCCCAGCATTTT. It translates to CASSLFRNQPQHF.

The chain uses TRBV6-1 and TRBJ2-7; tentatively, D is TRBD2 (5 bases). The ends were cut back, 9 bases at V and 0 bases at J, with 15 bases in the middle. Germline lookup yields CDR1 MNHNS and CDR2 SASEGT. This CDR3 region has 14 residues. The CDR3 protein is CASYTPGNSYEQYF. CDR3 nucleotide sequence: TGTGCCAGTTATACCCCGGGAAACTCCTACGAGCAGTACTTC.

This chain links TRBV4-1 with TRBJ2-5, with a possible D match to TRBD2 (6 bases). V was cut by 1 base and J by 5 bases, with 20 bases left in between. The length of the CDR3 is 17 residues. Germline V lookup: CDR1 MGHRA, CDR2 YSYEKL. DNA of the CDR3: TGCGCCAGCAGCCAAGCTGGGGGGACGGACTTTCGGGAGACCCAGTACTTC. Protein: CASSQAGGTDFRETQYF.

CDR3 coding DNA: TGTGCCAGCAGTTCATGGGACGAAAAAGATACGCAGTATTTT. Translating it yields CASSSWDEKDTQYF. V usage is TRBV28 and J usage is TRBJ2-3; the D gene could be TRBD1 or TRBD2 (5 bases each). Germline loops: CDR1 MDHEN, CDR2 SYDVKM. The CDR3 covers 14 residues. V was clipped by 4 bases and J by 5 bases, with 13 bases between them.

The J gene is TRBJ1-3, the V gene TRBV9; no firm D call. The CDR3 extends over 16 amino acids. Per the germline V gene, CDR1 is SGDLS and CDR2 is YYNGEE. Trimming shortened V by 0 bases and J by 0 bases, and 10 bases separated the two germline ends. CDR3 nucleotides: TGTGCCAGCAGCGTAGAACCGGCAAGCTCTGGAAACACCATATATTTT. This sequence encodes CASSVEPASSGNTIYF.

This chain links TRBV30 with TRBJ2-1; 9 bases agree with TRBD2. V was pared by 3 bases and J by 7 bases, with 10 bases of the junction left unmatched. The CDR3 runs 15 residues. CDR1 and CDR2 (germline): GTSNPN, SVGIG (reference sequence). The CDR3 sequence is CAWSLGTSPLNEQFF. The CDR3 region has the DNA TGTGCCTGGAGCTTGGGGACTAGCCCCCTAAATGAGCAGTTCTTC.

The chain joins TRBV10-3 to TRBJ2-1, with 11 bases matching TRBD2. The CDR3 covers 16 residues. V shed 4 bases and J 5 bases; nucleotides not matched to a gene: 7. Germline V gene lookup returns CDR1 ENHRY and CDR2 SYGVKD. This CDR3 is CAISAPGLAANNEQFF. CDR3 in DNA: TGTGCCATCAGTGCCCCGGGACTAGCGGCCAACAATGAGCAGTTCTTC.

The V gene is TRBV6-6, the J gene TRBJ2-7; weak D call: TRBD1 (5 bases). Trimming pared 6 bases from V and 1 base from J, leaving 13 bases between. Germline CDR1 and CDR2: MNHNY and SVGAGI (reference sequence). CDR3 length equals 14 residues. In DNA, the CDR3 is TGTGCCAGCAGCGACCAGACAGAATCCTACGAGCAGTACTTC. Translation: CASSDQTESYEQYF.

The CDR3 reads CASSLVQGDYGYTF. The DNA of the CDR3 is TGTGCCAGCAGCTTAGTGCAGGGTGACTATGGCTACACCTTC. The rearrangement joins TRBV7-2 to TRBJ1-2, with TRBD1 as a possible D gene (5 bases). The CDR3 has 14 residues. Per germline, CDR1 SGHTA and CDR2 FQGNSA. The ends were cut back, 1 base at V and 3 bases at J, with 9 bases in the middle.